The sequence of this T cell receptor (beta chain) was determined in a study of response to subunit inactivated influenza vaccine. The study's findings and limits: Few new T cells, the authors suggested, are recruited by each seasonal influenza vaccination.

There are a few counts of this clonotype. What it binds is unknown. TCRdb passed the RT-PCR reads through MiXCR, listing each CDR3 protein once. In the table there are 550,000 to 800,000 distinct CDR3 sequences, over 11% of which are singletons. In germline, CDR1 is SGDLS, CDR2 YYNGEE. V gave up 0 bases and J gave up 9 bases; unmatched junction bases: 5. The CDR3 is 13 amino acids. This material consisted of PBMCs from blood, taken less than 15 days before vaccination. The receptor was isolated from a man between 50 and 59 years old who received an inactivated influenza vaccine. The chain links TRBV9 to TRBJ1-1; 7 bases align to TRBD1. CDR3 coding DNA: TGTGCCAGCAGCGTAGATCGGACAGGAAAAGCTTTCTTT. It specifies CASSVDRTGKAFF.